One and the same sample provided the 8 T cell receptor beta chains below, sequenced in a study of T cell changes during pregnancy in multiple sclerosis (dated by TCRdb to the late 2010s). The library was obtained by the immunoSEQ multiplex PCR assay. As stored in TCRdb, this immuneACCESS dataset retains in-frame rearrangements with V and J assigned. A fraction of the clones does not appear; measured against another copy, unresolved V genes explain less than half of the discrepancy, and the remainder lacks a known reason. In this sample the table shows about 40,000 clones, roughly nine tenths of which occur a single time. Roughly 0.69% of the sample belongs to the ten largest clones. This specimen consisted of CD4+ T cells from peripheral blood mononuclear cells, obtained before pregnancy. The receptors were sampled from a female donor with multiple sclerosis, enrolled in a pregnancy study.

Turning to this clone: One end of the junction fails to match germline, which may point to a read error. The same CDR3 also results from other DNA sequences found in this sample. The chain recombines TRBV6-1 with TRBJ2-7; 8 bases match TRBD1. The CDR3 is made up of 14 amino acids. Germline V CDR1 and CDR2: MNHNS, SASEGT. The CDR3 DNA is TGCGCCAGCAGTGCTCAGGGGGCAGTCTACGAGCAGTACTTC. This encodes CASSAQGAVYEQYF.

This clone was seen once. V usage is TRBV27 and J usage is TRBJ1-6; the D is unclear. Trimming pared 5 bases from V and 3 bases from J, leaving 20 bases between. The CDR3 contains 18 residues. Germline lookup yields CDR1 MNHEY and CDR2 SMNVEV (reference sequence). The CDR3 nucleotides are TGTGCCAGCAGTCGCTGGTCGGTTGGGCCCCTCTATAATTCACCCCTCCACTTT. Its translation: CASSRWSVGPLYNSPLHF.

This chain uses TRBV5-5 with TRBJ2-7; 8 bases map to TRBD2. With V trimmed by 0 bases and J by 1 base, 0 bases remained unmatched. This CDR3 has 14 amino acids. Per germline, CDR1 SGHKS and CDR2 YYEKEE (reference sequence). CDR3 residues: CASSLVAGSYEQYF. The CDR3 coding sequence is TGTGCCAGCAGCTTGGTAGCGGGATCCTACGAGCAGTACTTC. Full variable domain (rest looked up from reference TRBV5-5 and TRBJ2-7): DAGVTQSPTHLIKTRGQQVTLRCSPISGHKSVSWYQQVLGQGPQFIFQYYEKEERGRGNFPDRFSARQFPNYSSELNVNALLLGDSALYLCASSLVAGSYEQYFGPGTRLTVT.

This clone has a handful of counts. The J gene is TRBJ1-1, the V gene TRBV20-1; D unresolved. This CDR3 comprises 11 residues. The germline CDR1 and CDR2 sequences are DFQATT and SNEGSKA (reference sequence). Trimming took off 6 bases at V and 1 base at J, with 6 bases between the two ends. The CDR3 DNA reads TGCAGTGCACGGGAGAACACTGAAGCTTTCTTT. It translates to CSARENTEAFF.

The rearrangement links TRBV6-4 to TRBJ2-3; TRBD2 aligns across 8 bases. The CDR3 has 14 residues. Unmatched junction bases numbered 0, after V lost 3 bases and J lost 1 base. Germline-derived CDR1 and CDR2 are MRHNA and SNTAGT. In DNA, the CDR3 is TGTGCCAGCAGTGAAGCGGGGGGCACAGATACGCAGTATTTT. It encodes CASSEAGGTDTQYF.

The V and J genes are TRBV2 and TRBJ2-1, with 10 bases aligning to TRBD2. Unmatched junction bases numbered 9, after V lost 6 bases and J lost 4 bases. Germline V CDR1 and CDR2: SNHLY, FYNNEI. This CDR3 is built from 16 residues. CDR3 sequence: CASRVAGGNLYNEQFF. The DNA of the CDR3 is TGTGCCAGCAGAGTAGCGGGGGGAAACTTATACAATGAGCAGTTCTTC. The variable domain in full, with the rest retrieved from reference TRBV2 and TRBJ2-1, is EPEVTQTPSHQVTQMGQEVILRCVPISNHLYFYWYRQILGQKVEFLVSFYNNEISEKSEIFDDQFSVERPDGSNFTLKIRSTKLEDSAMYFCASRVAGGNLYNEQFFGPGTRLTVL.

This chain links TRBV19 with TRBJ2-7; D possibly corresponds to TRBD1 (5 bases). The CDR3 sequence is 14 residues long. Trimming shortened V by 5 bases and J by 6 bases, and 17 bases separated the two germline ends. Germline V gives CDR1 LNHDA, CDR2 SQIVND (reference sequence). The CDR3 here is CASSGQGNLLEQYF. DNA of the CDR3: TGTGCCAGTAGTGGCCAGGGTAACCTCCTCGAGCAGTACTTC.

The rearrangement joins TRBV10-3 to TRBJ2-6; a weak D match, TRBD1 (6 bases). Germline assignment: CDR1 ENHRY and CDR2 SYGVKD. Trimming shortened V by 6 bases and J by 2 bases, and 17 bases separated the two germline ends. The CDR3 totals 17 residues. CDR3 amino acids: CAIRRDKGFAGANVLTF. In DNA form, the CDR3 reads TGTGCCATCAGAAGGGACAAGGGTTTCGCTGGGGCCAACGTCCTGACTTTC.